This record covers a single T cell receptor beta chain. As yet, its antigen is unknown. This entry belongs to a study of breast tumors, draining lymph nodes, adjacent tissues. Whole-study findings and limits: Data fit most tumor T cells coming from lymph node, expanding in tumor. Tumor repertoires ranked between lymph nodes and nontumor tissue in diversity, with V and J gene preferences.

TCRdb independently ran MiXCR on the multiplex PCR reads; one entry per CDR3 protein. Of some 100,000 distinct CDR3 sequences listed, about 20% are singletons. Trimming removed 3 bases from V and 0 bases from J; junction bases left unmatched: 7. CDR3 length equals 17 residues. Breast cancer patients provided tissue from their axillary draining lymph nodes. The rearrangement links TRBV12-3 or TRBV12-4 to TRBJ2-7, with TRBD2 matching 11 bases. The sequence derives from a female donor with breast cancer. Some clones in this sample may be carry-over from other donors' samples. The sample was axillary lymph node tissue. CDR3 nucleotide sequence: TGTGCCAGCAGTTTTTGGCTAGCGGGAGGTTTCTCCTACGAGCAGTACTTC. It yields the protein CASSFWLAGGFSYEQYF.